The 30 T cell receptor beta chains below all came from one sample that was sequenced in a study of T-cell memory formation after mild COVID-19. Via MiXCR, TCRdb re-called the 5' RACE reads, giving one row per CDR3 protein. In the table there are about 270,000 distinct CDR3 sequences, 15% to 20% of which are singletons. Specimen: PBMCs or a T cell subset sorted from them (not recorded which). The receptors shown here come from a man younger than 30 who had mild COVID-19 (a few samples of this study predate the infection). Cell type and time point are not known.

This chain uses TRBV6-5 with TRBJ2-7, with D possibly TRBD2 on 5 matching bases. The CDR3 is 15 residues long. Germline V gene lookup returns CDR1 MNHEY and CDR2 SVGAGI. The V and J ends lost 0 bases and 2 bases respectively, with 11 bases between them. The CDR3 protein is CASSYSGGPAYEQYV. Written as DNA, the CDR3 is TGTGCCAGCAGTTACTCGGGCGGGCCGGCCTACGAGCAGTACGTC.

CDR3 sequence reads: CASSPLYSGKTQYF. In nucleotides, the CDR3 is TGCGCCAGCAGCCCTCTCTATTCAGGAAAGACCCAGTACTTC. The chain joins TRBV5-1 to TRBJ2-5; D gene uncertain. Germline V lookup: CDR1 SGHRS, CDR2 YFSETQ. The CDR3 runs 14 residues. Trimming pared 4 bases from V and 6 bases from J, leaving 16 bases between.

This clonotype was observed a handful of times. V and J are TRBV7-2 and TRBJ2-1; TRBD2 agrees at 14 bases. With V trimmed by 4 bases and J by 0 bases, 8 bases remained unmatched. This CDR3 has 19 residues. CDR1 is SGHTA, CDR2 FQGNSA, per germline. The CDR3 DNA reads TGTGCCAGCAGCTCATTTCCGGGACTAGCGGGAGACTCCTACAATGAGCAGTTCTTC. Protein product: CASSSFPGLAGDSYNEQFF.

The V and J genes are TRBV6-5 and TRBJ2-5; 13 bases map to TRBD2. The ends lost 4 bases at V and 4 bases at J; junction bases unmatched: 6. The CDR3 is 16 residues long. CDR1 is MNHEY and CDR2 is SVGAGI in the germline V gene. DNA for the CDR3: TGTGCCAGCAGTTCCCAACTAGCGGGGGGGCTAGAGACCCAGTACTTC. Translated, it gives CASSSQLAGGLETQYF.

This clonotype was observed many times. This chain links TRBV7-9 with TRBJ2-1; D is unresolved. Trimming removed 0 bases from V and 5 bases from J, with 5 bases in between. CDR3 length equals 13 residues. CDR1 is SEHNR, CDR2 FQNEAQ, per germline (reference sequence). CDR3 in amino acids: CASSLAGNNEQFF. The CDR3 DNA is TGTGCCAGCAGCTTAGCAGGCAACAATGAGCAGTTCTTC. Filled out from reference TRBV7-9 and TRBJ2-1, the complete variable domain reads DTGVSQNPRHKITKRGQNVTFRCDPISEHNRLYWYRQTLGQGPEFLTYFQNEAQLEKSRLLSDRFSAERPKGSFSTLEIQRTEQGDSAMYLCASSLAGNNEQFFGPGTRLTVL.

This chain uses TRBV7-9 with TRBJ2-5, with TRBD2 matching over 7 bases. Trimming took 5 bases from V and 3 from J; bases not matched to a gene: 9. The CDR3 runs 15 residues. The V gene's germline CDR1 is SEHNR and CDR2 FQNEAQ (reference sequence). The CDR3 DNA reads as TGTGCCAGCAGCCCCCCCGGGGCGGGGGAAGAGACCCAGTACTTC. This codes for CASSPPGAGEETQYF. Full variable domain (outside the CDR3, taken from reference TRBV7-9 and TRBJ2-5): DTGVSQNPRHKITKRGQNVTFRCDPISEHNRLYWYRQTLGQGPEFLTYFQNEAQLEKSRLLSDRFSAERPKGSFSTLEIQRTEQGDSAMYLCASSPPGAGEETQYFGPGTRLLVL.

The sample holds many counts of this clonotype. The chain employs TRBV6-5 and TRBJ1-1; a possible D gene is TRBD1 (5 bases). The CDR3 spans 13 residues. The germline gives CDR1 MNHEY, CDR2 SVGAGI. V was trimmed by 3 bases and J by 4 bases, leaving 9 bases between them. CDR3 coding DNA: TGTGCCAGCAGTTATAGTGGGGGCACTGAAGCTTTCTTT. It yields the protein CASSYSGGTEAFF.

This clonotype came up many times. The chain combines TRBV4-3 with TRBJ2-3, with 9 nucleotides matching TRBD2. The CDR3 runs to 16 residues. CDR1 LGHNA and CDR2 YSLEER come from the germline V gene. Losses at the gene ends were 1 base for V and 1 base for J; bases not matched to a gene: 3. The CDR3 DNA reads TGCGCCAGCAGCCAAGCACCTAGCGGGGGCACAGATACGCAGTATTTT. This gives the protein CASSQAPSGGTDTQYF.

The chain couples TRBV20-1 to TRBJ2-3; unclear D gene. Trimming stripped 6 bases from V and 5 bases from J, with 9 bases between. Germline values: CDR1 DFQATT, CDR2 SNEGSKA (reference sequence). The CDR3 totals 11 residues. In DNA form, the CDR3 reads TGCAGTGCCCCCATTATAGATACGCAGTATTTT. It specifies CSAPIIDTQYF.

There are a few counts of this clonotype. CDR3 coding DNA: TGCGCCAGCCGCTCGCGGGGGATCACAGATACGCAGTATTTT. The encoded protein is CASRSRGITDTQYF. V and J are TRBV10-2 and TRBJ2-3; the match to TRBD2 covers 7 bases. In germline, CDR1 is WSHSY, CDR2 SAAADI. The length of the CDR3 is 14 residues. Trimming removed 8 bases from V and 2 bases from J; junction bases left unmatched: 7.

In this sample, this clonotype turned up many times. The chain has TRBV7-7 and TRBJ2-5; 7 nucleotides agree with TRBD1. Germline V gives CDR1 SSHAT, CDR2 FNYEAQ (reference sequence). V lost 2 bases and J lost 1; bases outside the gene matches: 4. The CDR3 loop spans 15 amino acids. CDR3 in DNA: TGTGCCAGCAGCTTAAATAGGGGGCCCCAAGAGACCCAGTACTTC. Amino acids: CASSLNRGPQETQYF. Combining the CDR3 with reference TRBV7-7 and TRBJ2-5 gives the whole variable domain GAGVSQSPRYKVTKRGQDVTLRCDPISSHATLYWYQQALGQGPEFLTYFNYEAQPDKSGLPSDRFSAERPEGSISTLTIQRTEQRDSAMYRCASSLNRGPQETQYFGPGTRLLVL.

This clonotype showed up just a few times. This rearrangement joins TRBV7-2 to TRBJ1-2; TRBD1 is a possible D gene (5 bases). The CDR3 has 12 amino acids. V dropped 1 base and J dropped 8 bases, with 8 bases sitting between them. CDR1 and CDR2 from the germline V gene are SGHTA and FQGNSA. The CDR3 nucleotides are TGTGCCAGCAGCTTAGGTACAGGCGGCTACACCTTC. Its protein product is CASSLGTGGYTF.

The rearrangement links TRBV7-6 to TRBJ1-1, with unresolved D. Germline CDR1 is SGHVS and CDR2 is FNYEAQ. The CDR3 spans 14 residues. V was trimmed by 5 bases and J by 5 bases, leaving 15 bases between them. The CDR3 loop reads CASSPRLGGTEAFF. The CDR3 DNA follows: TGTGCCAGCAGCCCCCGTTTAGGAGGTACTGAAGCTTTCTTT.

The V gene is TRBV6-5, the J gene TRBJ1-2; TRBD1 aligns across 7 bases. The germline CDR1 and CDR2 sequences are MNHEY and SVGAGI. The CDR3 has 13 amino acids. Losses at the gene ends were 6 bases for V and 4 bases for J; bases not matched to a gene: 5. CDR3 residues: CASREGAGYGYTF. CDR3 nucleotide sequence: TGTGCCAGCAGGGAGGGGGCAGGCTATGGCTACACCTTC.

The genes are TRBV5-6 and TRBJ2-3; D is unclear. Germline V gene data show CDR1 as SGHDT and CDR2 as YYEEEE. With 2 bases removed from V and 0 bases from J, the gap between germline ends came to 7 bases. CDR3 length: 14 amino acids. Here the CDR3 reads CASSFEESTDTQYF. The CDR3 nucleotides are TGTGCCAGCAGCTTTGAGGAGAGCACAGATACGCAGTATTTT. Full variable domain (missing parts from reference TRBV5-6 and TRBJ2-3): DAGVTQSPTHLIKTRGQQVTLRCSPKSGHDTVSWYQQALGQGPQFIFQYYEEEERQRGNFPDRFSGHQFPNYSSELNVNALLLGDSALYLCASSFEESTDTQYFGPGTRLTVL.

This clonotype has only a few counts. The genes are TRBV12-3 or TRBV12-4 and TRBJ1-3; D unclear. V shed 3 bases and J shed 2 bases, with 14 bases lying between them. This CDR3 is built from 16 residues. The CDR3 protein is CASSFQVHLAGNTIYF. CDR3 in DNA: TGTGCCAGCAGTTTCCAGGTCCATCTCGCTGGAAACACCATATATTTT.

This clonotype has a handful of counts. This chain joins TRBV18 and TRBJ1-1; the D is unclear. The CDR3 is 15 amino acids. The germline CDR1 and CDR2 sequences are KGHSH and LQKENI. The V end was cut by 2 bases, the J end by 3 bases, with 13 bases between. This CDR3 is CASSPAVSTHTEAFF. The CDR3 coding sequence is TGTGCCAGCTCACCAGCGGTCTCCACACACACTGAAGCTTTCTTT.

This sequence joins TRBV5-5 and TRBJ2-2; D not certain. The CDR3 consists of 14 residues. Trimming removed 6 bases from V and 0 bases from J, with 9 bases in between. CDR1 SGHKS and CDR2 YYEKEE come from the germline V gene (reference sequence). The CDR3 DNA reads as TGTGCCAGCAACCTATCCCCGAACACCGGGGAGCTGTTTTTT. Translating gives CASNLSPNTGELFF.

The chain employs TRBV7-2 and TRBJ2-5; 13 bases match TRBD2. Per the germline V gene, CDR1 is SGHTA and CDR2 is FQGNSA. After removal of 4 bases from V and 5 bases from J, the junction contained 4 bases not matched to a gene. The CDR3 sequence is 15 residues long. CDR3 residues: CASSSRTSGGETQYF. DNA for the CDR3: TGTGCCAGCAGCTCTCGGACTAGCGGGGGCGAGACCCAGTACTTC.

This clonotype was recorded a few times. V gene TRBV7-3 combines with J gene TRBJ1-1; no clear D. CDR1 SGHTA and CDR2 FQGTGA come from the germline V gene. The CDR3 is 14 residues long. V was shortened by 5 bases and J by 0 bases, with 10 bases between the two germline ends. CDR3 region: CASSADPLNTEAFF. For the CDR3, the DNA is TGTGCCAGCAGCGCCGACCCATTGAACACTGAAGCTTTCTTT.

The chain employs TRBV20-1 and TRBJ2-1; D perhaps matches TRBD2 (5 bases). The CDR3 is 13 residues long. V was pared by 5 bases and J by 7 bases, with 15 bases between. The germline gives CDR1 DFQATT, CDR2 SNEGSKA (reference sequence). DNA of the CDR3: TGCAGTGCTGCCCGCCCCGGGGTGAATGAGCAGTTCTTC. This codes for CSAARPGVNEQFF.

This chain connects TRBV12-3 or TRBV12-4 to TRBJ2-1; 14 nucleotides line up with TRBD2. The J segment lost 4 bases and the V segment lost 5 bases, leaving 7 bases of the junction unmatched. The CDR3 has 17 residues. CDR3 coding DNA: TGTGCCAGCAGTCTCGGGACTAGCGGGAGATCTTACAATGAGCAGTTCTTC. Translated: CASSLGTSGRSYNEQFF.

In its sample, this clonotype was seen a few times. The chain uses TRBV5-1 and TRBJ2-1, with 12 bases lining up with TRBD2. Germline-derived CDR1 and CDR2 are SGHRS and YFSETQ. The CDR3 runs to 17 residues. After removal of 0 bases from V and 3 bases from J, the junction contained 4 bases not matched to a gene. The chain's CDR3 is CASSLAPSGGVYNEQFF. The CDR3 DNA is TGCGCCAGCAGCTTGGCCCCTAGCGGGGGGGTCTACAATGAGCAGTTCTTC.

This clonotype was seen a handful of times. The chain employs TRBV18 and TRBJ1-4; D ambiguous. The CDR3 runs 13 residues. Trimming took 6 bases from V and 5 from J, leaving 10 bases between them. The V gene's germline CDR1 is KGHSH and CDR2 LQKENI. The CDR3 nucleotides are TGTGCCAGCTCGCGGGCTCGGAATGAAAAACTGTTTTTT. It is translated as CASSRARNEKLFF. Together with reference TRBV18 and TRBJ1-4, the CDR3 gives the full variable domain: NAGVMQNPRHLVRRRGQEARLRCSPMKGHSHVYWYRQLPEEGLKFMVYLQKENIIDESGMPKERFSAEFPKEGPSILRIQQVVRGDSAAYFCASSRARNEKLFFGSGTQLSVL.

This clonotype was seen at least ten times. J is TRBJ2-1 and V is TRBV7-2, with 7 positions matching TRBD2. The length of the CDR3 is 14 residues. With 1 base clipped from V and 5 bases from J, the junction kept 2 bases outside the gene matches. Germline V gene data show CDR1 as SGHTA and CDR2 as FQGNSA. The DNA for the CDR3 is TGTGCCAGCAGCTTAGTGGCGGGGGACAATGAGCAGTTCTTC. This codes for CASSLVAGDNEQFF.

This chain's CDR3 is CSAWGGLTYEQYF. Written as DNA, the CDR3 is TGCAGTGCTTGGGGGGGTCTTACCTACGAGCAGTACTTC. V is TRBV20-1 and J is TRBJ2-7; 7 nucleotides agree with TRBD2. Germline V gene sequence: CDR1 DFQATT, CDR2 SNEGSKA (reference sequence). J was trimmed by 2 bases and V by 5 bases; bases with no gene match: 6. This CDR3 comprises 13 residues.

This clonotype was counted between two and nine times. This chain joins TRBV10-3 and TRBJ2-7; D might be TRBD1 or TRBD2, each matching 5 bases. Looked up from germline, CDR1 is ENHRY and CDR2 is SYGVKD. V was cut by 0 bases and J by 0 bases, with 6 bases left in between. This CDR3 region has 14 residues. In DNA, the CDR3 is TGTGCCATCAGTGAGTCTGGGACCTCCTACGAGCAGTACTTC. This encodes CAISESGTSYEQYF.

The genes are TRBV6-6 and TRBJ2-2; no definite D call. Germline CDR1 and CDR2: MNHNY and SVGAGI (reference sequence). The CDR3 runs to 15 residues. The V and J ends lost 5 bases and 0 bases respectively, with 10 bases between them. The CDR3 DNA follows: TGTGCCAGCAGTCCCCCGAAATCGAACACCGGGGAGCTGTTTTTT. This sequence encodes CASSPPKSNTGELFF.

This clonotype was observed a handful of times. The rearrangement links TRBV25-1 to TRBJ2-6; D not resolved. The length of the CDR3 is 13 residues. Trimming stripped 3 bases from V and 5 bases from J, with 5 bases between. Germline values: CDR1 MGHDK, CDR2 SYGVNS. CDR3 sequence reads: CASSDVRANVLTF. Written as DNA, the CDR3 is TGTGCCAGCAGTGACGTGAGGGCCAACGTCCTGACTTTC. The full variable domain, rest sourced from reference TRBV25-1 and TRBJ2-6, is EADIYQTPRYLVIGTGKKITLECSQTMGHDKMYWYQQDPGMELHLIHYSYGVNSTEKGDLSSESTVSRIRTEHFPLTLESARPSHTSQYLCASSDVRANVLTFGAGSRLTVL.

This clonotype was counted ten times or more. The V and J genes are TRBV27 and TRBJ2-5; maybe TRBD2 (5 bases). CDR3 length: 13 residues. Between the trimmed V and J ends, which lost 7 bases and 5 bases, there was a span of 14 bases. CDR1 MNHEY and CDR2 SMNVEV come from the germline V gene (reference sequence). CDR3 bases: TGTGCCAGCACCACCTTCGGGGTGGAGACCCAGTACTTC. Its translation is CASTTFGVETQYF.